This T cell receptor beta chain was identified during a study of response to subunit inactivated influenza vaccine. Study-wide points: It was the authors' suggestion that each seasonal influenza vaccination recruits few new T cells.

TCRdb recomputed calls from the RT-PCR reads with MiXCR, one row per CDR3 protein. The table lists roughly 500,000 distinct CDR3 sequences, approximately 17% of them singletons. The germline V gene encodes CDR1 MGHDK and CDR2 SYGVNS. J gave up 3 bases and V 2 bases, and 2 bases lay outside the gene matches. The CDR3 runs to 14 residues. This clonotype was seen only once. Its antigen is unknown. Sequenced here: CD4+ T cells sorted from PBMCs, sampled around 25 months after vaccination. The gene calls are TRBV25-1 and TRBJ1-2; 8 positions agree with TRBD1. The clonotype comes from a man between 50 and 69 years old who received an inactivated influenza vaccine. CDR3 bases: TGTGCCAGCAGTGAACCGGGACAGGACTATGGCTACACCTTC. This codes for CASSEPGQDYGYTF.